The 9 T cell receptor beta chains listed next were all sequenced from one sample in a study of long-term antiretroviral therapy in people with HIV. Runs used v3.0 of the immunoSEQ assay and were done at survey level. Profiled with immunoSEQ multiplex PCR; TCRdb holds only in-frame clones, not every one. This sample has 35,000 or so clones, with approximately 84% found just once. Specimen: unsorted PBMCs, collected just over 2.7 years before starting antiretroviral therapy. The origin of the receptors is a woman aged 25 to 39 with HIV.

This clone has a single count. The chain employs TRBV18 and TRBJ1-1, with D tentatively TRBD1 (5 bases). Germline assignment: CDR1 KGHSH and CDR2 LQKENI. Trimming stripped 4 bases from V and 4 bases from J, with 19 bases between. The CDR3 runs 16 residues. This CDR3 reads CASSQETARTGTEAFF. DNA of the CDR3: TGTGCCAGCTCACAAGAGACAGCTAGGACGGGCACTGAAGCTTTCTTT.

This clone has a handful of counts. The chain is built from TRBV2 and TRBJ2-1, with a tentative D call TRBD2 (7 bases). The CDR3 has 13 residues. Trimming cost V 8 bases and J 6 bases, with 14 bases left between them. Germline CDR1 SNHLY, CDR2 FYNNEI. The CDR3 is CASGRDILNEQFF. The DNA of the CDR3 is TGTGCCAGCGGGAGGGACATCCTCAATGAGCAGTTCTTC.

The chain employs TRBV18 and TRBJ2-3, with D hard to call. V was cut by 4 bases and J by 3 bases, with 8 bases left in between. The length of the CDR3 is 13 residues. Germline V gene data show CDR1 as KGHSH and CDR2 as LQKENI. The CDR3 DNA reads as TGTGCCAGCTCACTCCTAGAGACAGATACGCAGTATTTT. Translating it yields CASSLLETDTQYF.

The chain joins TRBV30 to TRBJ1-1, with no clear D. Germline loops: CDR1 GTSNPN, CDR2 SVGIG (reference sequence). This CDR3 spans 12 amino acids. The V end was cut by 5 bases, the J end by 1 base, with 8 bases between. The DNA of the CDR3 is TGTGCCTGGTGGTCGGGGAACACTGAAGCTTTCTTT. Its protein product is CAWWSGNTEAFF.

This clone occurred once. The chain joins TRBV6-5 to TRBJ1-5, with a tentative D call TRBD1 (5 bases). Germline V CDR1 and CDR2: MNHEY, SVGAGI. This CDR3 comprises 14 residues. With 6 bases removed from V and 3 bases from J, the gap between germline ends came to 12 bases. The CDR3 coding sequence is TGTGCCAGCAGGGCCGGGACGATCAATCAGCCCCAGCATTTT. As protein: CASRAGTINQPQHF.

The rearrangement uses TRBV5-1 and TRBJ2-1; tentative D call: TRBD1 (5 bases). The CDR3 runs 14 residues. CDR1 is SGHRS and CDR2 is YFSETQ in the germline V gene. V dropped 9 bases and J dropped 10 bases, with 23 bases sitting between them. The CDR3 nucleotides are TGCGCCACCTACGTAGATTACAGGTACCGGGAGCAGTTCTTC. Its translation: CATYVDYRYREQFF.

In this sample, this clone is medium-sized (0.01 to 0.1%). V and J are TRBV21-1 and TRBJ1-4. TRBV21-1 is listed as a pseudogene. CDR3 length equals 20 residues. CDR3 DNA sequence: TGTGCCAGCAGCAACCCCCCCGGGGGGCCCTTTAAGAGCGATAGGGAAAAACTGTTTTTT. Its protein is CASSNPPGGPFKSDREKLFF.

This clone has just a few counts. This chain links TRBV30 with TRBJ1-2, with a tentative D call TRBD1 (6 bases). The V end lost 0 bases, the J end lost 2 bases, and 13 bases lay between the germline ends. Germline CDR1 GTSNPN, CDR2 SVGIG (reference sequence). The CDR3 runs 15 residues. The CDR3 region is CAWSVGGSINYGYTF. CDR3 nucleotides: TGTGCCTGGAGTGTCGGGGGCAGTATCAACTATGGCTACACCTTC.

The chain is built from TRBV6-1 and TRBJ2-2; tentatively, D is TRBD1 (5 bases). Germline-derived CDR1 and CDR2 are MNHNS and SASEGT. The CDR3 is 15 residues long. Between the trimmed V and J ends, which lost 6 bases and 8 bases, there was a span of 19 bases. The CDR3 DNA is TGTGCCAGCAGCCAACAGACAGCCCTTAAAGGGGAGCTGTTTTTT. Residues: CASSQQTALKGELFF.